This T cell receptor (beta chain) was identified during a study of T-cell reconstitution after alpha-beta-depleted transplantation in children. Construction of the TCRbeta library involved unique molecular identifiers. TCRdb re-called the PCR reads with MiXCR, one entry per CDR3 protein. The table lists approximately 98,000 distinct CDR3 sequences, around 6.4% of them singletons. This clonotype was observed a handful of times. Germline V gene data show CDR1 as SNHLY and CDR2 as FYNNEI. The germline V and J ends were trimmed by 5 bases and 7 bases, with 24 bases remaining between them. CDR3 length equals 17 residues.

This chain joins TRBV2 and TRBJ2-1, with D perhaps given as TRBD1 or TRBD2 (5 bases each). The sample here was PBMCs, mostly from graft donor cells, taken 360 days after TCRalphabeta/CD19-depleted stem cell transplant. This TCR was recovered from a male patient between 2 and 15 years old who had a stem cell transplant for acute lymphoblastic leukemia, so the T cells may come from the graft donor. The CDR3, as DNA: TGTGCCAGCAGTCCCGAGGGGCCGCGGAGGTACAAGAATGAGCAGTTCTTC. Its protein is CASSPEGPRRYKNEQFF.